The T cell receptor (beta chain) under discussion was sequenced for a study of cytomegalovirus exposure and HLA in healthy donors. About the study: According to later analysis, the same platform produced the roughly 130 validation and several hundred first-cohort repertoires.

The method was immunoSEQ multiplex PCR; TCRdb's version includes in-frame clones alone and lacks a portion of them. The table shows 150,000 to 200,000 clones, with approximately 83% occurring only once. Study results and limitations: The tendency of first-cohort TCR clusters to co-occur in the 120 or so validation repertoires was identified by a subsequent analysis. The study listed 150 to 200 cytomegalovirus-associated TCR beta chains. Confirmation in vitro established that a few CMV-associated chains were specific for CMV antigens.

A remark on this clone: Its antigen is unidentified.

CDR1 is SGHKS, CDR2 YYEKEE, per germline (reference sequence). The CDR3 totals 11 residues. Between the trimmed V and J ends, which lost 2 bases and 6 bases, there was a span of 6 bases. This clonotype was sampled from a woman aged 18-29 years in good health and CMV-seropositive. This rearrangement joins TRBV5-5 to TRBJ2-7; tentatively, D is TRBD1 (5 bases). Sequencing was performed on PBMCs. Here the CDR3 reads CASSLDSEQYF. CDR3 sequence (DNA): TGTGCCAGCAGCTTAGACAGCGAGCAGTACTTC.